This entry concerns a single TCR beta chain. Its antigen is unidentified. The sample belongs to a study of T cell responses to AZD1222 COVID-19 vaccine. For the study at large: Pooling covered second doses at about 4 or about 12 weeks.

Method: immunoSEQ multiplex PCR; TCRdb's copy keeps in-frame clones and lacks some. The sample lists about 150,000 clones; about 88% were seen once. The CDR3 runs to 20 residues. Findings of the study overall: Donors, mostly white British, included more females; clonal diversity was possibly underestimated. Of the AZD1222 recipients, only six were seropositive at baseline.

The source of this sequence is an adult in good health. The V gene is TRBV21-1, the J gene TRBJ2-2; no check of the table's D call, TRBD2, against the DNA was made. TRBV21-1 is marked as a pseudogene. The sequenced sample was peripheral blood, obtained on day 0 of AZD1222 vaccination. The CDR3 DNA sequence: TGTGCCAGCAGCAAAGATCTAGCTCGGGGACTCCGAGGGGGGGACGGGGAGCTGTTTTTT. Encoded protein: CASSKDLARGLRGGDGELFF.